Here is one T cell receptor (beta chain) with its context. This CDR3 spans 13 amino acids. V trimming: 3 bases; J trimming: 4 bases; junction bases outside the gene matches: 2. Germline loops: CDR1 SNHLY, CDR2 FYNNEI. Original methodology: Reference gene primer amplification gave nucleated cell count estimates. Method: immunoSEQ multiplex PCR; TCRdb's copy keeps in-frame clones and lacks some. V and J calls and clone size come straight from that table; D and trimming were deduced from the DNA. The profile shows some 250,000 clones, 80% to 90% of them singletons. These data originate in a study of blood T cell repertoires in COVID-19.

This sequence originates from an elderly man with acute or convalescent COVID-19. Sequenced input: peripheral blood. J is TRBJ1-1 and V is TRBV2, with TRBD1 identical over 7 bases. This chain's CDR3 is CASSEPGGTEAFF. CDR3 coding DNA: TGTGCCAGCAGTGAGCCAGGGGGCACTGAAGCTTTCTTT.